These 8 T cell receptor beta chains were all obtained from the same sample, sequenced in a study of T-cell memory formation after mild COVID-19. MiXCR was run by TCRdb on the 5' RACE reads, yielding one entry per CDR3 protein. Here the sample spans around 110,000 distinct CDR3 sequences, 9.5% to 15% being singletons. Sequencing was carried out using PBMCs or a T cell subset sorted from them (not recorded which). Receptors originate from an adult woman who had mild COVID-19 (a few samples of this study predate the infection). Cell type and time point are not known.

This clonotype showed up just once. The rearrangement links TRBV5-1 to TRBJ2-1; the match to TRBD1 covers 7 bases. Per germline, CDR1 SGHRS and CDR2 YFSETQ. The trim removed 4 bases at V and 0 bases at J, leaving 13 bases unmatched. This CDR3 comprises 18 residues. CDR3 protein: CASSVALTGTASYNEQFF. DNA for the CDR3: TGCGCCAGCAGCGTGGCCCTAACCGGGACAGCCTCCTACAATGAGCAGTTCTTC.

The sample holds many counts of this clonotype. The gene calls are TRBV6-5 and TRBJ2-7; TRBD2 matches at 9 bases. V trimming: 9 bases; J trimming: 4 bases; junction bases outside the gene matches: 13. The CDR3 length is 15 residues. CDR1 is MNHEY and CDR2 is SVGAGI in the germline V gene. The CDR3 here is CASKKSSGGAYEQYF. For the CDR3, the DNA is TGTGCCAGTAAAAAAAGTAGCGGGGGAGCTTACGAGCAGTACTTC.

This chain joins TRBV15 and TRBJ1-1; 7 bases agree with TRBD1. Trimming at V came to 3 bases and at J to 0 bases, leaving 7 bases not matched to a gene. The germline V gene has CDR1 LNHNV and CDR2 YYDKDF (reference sequence). This CDR3 has 16 amino acids. In nucleotides, the CDR3 is TGTGCCACCAGCAGTACCTTACAGGGGATGAACACTGAAGCTTTCTTT. Its protein is CATSSTLQGMNTEAFF.

The rearrangement links TRBV20-1 to TRBJ2-7; TRBD1 matches at 7 bases. Germline V gene sequence: CDR1 DFQATT, CDR2 SNEGSKA (reference sequence). The J segment lost 1 base and the V segment lost 0 bases, leaving 6 bases of the junction unmatched. CDR3 length equals 15 residues. CDR3 sequence: CSARDPTGTSYEQYF. CDR3 in DNA: TGCAGTGCTAGAGACCCGACAGGGACATCCTACGAGCAGTACTTC.

This rearrangement joins TRBV10-3 to TRBJ2-1; D perhaps matches TRBD1 (6 bases). Trimming pared 11 bases from V and 8 bases from J, leaving 10 bases between. CDR1 and CDR2 (germline): ENHRY, SYGVKD. The CDR3 has 10 amino acids. CDR3 loop: CAARGHEQFF. In DNA form, the CDR3 reads TGTGCCGCCAGGGGTCATGAGCAGTTCTTC.

The chain employs TRBV5-1 and TRBJ1-4, with 7 positions matching TRBD1. Germline V gene data show CDR1 as SGHRS and CDR2 as YFSETQ. The CDR3 runs 13 residues. J was trimmed by 8 bases and V by 4 bases; bases with no gene match: 5. The CDR3 DNA is TGCGCCAGCAGCGACAGGGAGGACGAAAAACTGTTTTTT. Its translation: CASSDREDEKLFF.

This clonotype occurred many times. J is TRBJ2-5 and V is TRBV5-1; no reliable D call. The CDR3 sequence is 11 residues long. The germline CDR1 and CDR2 sequences are SGHRS and YFSETQ. The V end was cut by 7 bases, the J end by 5 bases, with 9 bases between. The CDR3 sequence: CASRAVETQYF. CDR3 DNA sequence: TGCGCCAGCCGGGCGGTGGAGACCCAGTACTTC.

The chain links TRBV30 to TRBJ1-1; 8 bases fit TRBD1. J lost 6 bases, V lost 5 bases, and 8 bases had no gene match. Germline-derived CDR1 and CDR2 are GTSNPN and SVGIG (reference sequence). This CDR3 region has 13 residues. The CDR3 loop is CAWSGTGGAEAFF. The CDR3 DNA reads TGTGCCTGGTCCGGGACAGGCGGAGCTGAAGCTTTCTTT.